Here is one TCR beta chain with its context. Clinical history as reported by participants underpinned cohort assignment. CDR1 and CDR2 (germline): SGHVS, FQNEAQ. The CDR3 is 15 residues long. Trimming cost V 4 bases and J 8 bases; bases outside gene matches: 8. Some clones are missing from TCRdb's copy, which holds only in-frame ones; the method was immunoSEQ multiplex PCR. Counted here are fewer than 350,000 clones, approximately 90% occurring once; the ten biggest clones make up around 2%. The sample originates from a study of blood T cell repertoires in COVID-19. Study in general: Two negative PCRs, clearance, or symptom resolution characterized the recovered Cohort 3 donors. Sites across the United States, Italy and Spain contributed samples from acute and convalescent COVID-19. Sources were T cells, B-cell-depleted T cells, or PBMCs; the material itself was cDNA or gDNA.

The chain carries TRBV7-8 and TRBJ1-4, with TRBD1 identical over 9 bases. The sequencing input was PBMCs or T cells enriched from blood (not recorded which). The origin of this receptor is a woman in her sixties in a cohort exposed to, infected with or recovered from COVID-19 (not recorded which). In DNA, the CDR3 is TGTGCCAGCAGCTCTAAGCCGACAGGGGGGGAAAAACTGTTTTTT. It translates to CASSSKPTGGEKLFF.